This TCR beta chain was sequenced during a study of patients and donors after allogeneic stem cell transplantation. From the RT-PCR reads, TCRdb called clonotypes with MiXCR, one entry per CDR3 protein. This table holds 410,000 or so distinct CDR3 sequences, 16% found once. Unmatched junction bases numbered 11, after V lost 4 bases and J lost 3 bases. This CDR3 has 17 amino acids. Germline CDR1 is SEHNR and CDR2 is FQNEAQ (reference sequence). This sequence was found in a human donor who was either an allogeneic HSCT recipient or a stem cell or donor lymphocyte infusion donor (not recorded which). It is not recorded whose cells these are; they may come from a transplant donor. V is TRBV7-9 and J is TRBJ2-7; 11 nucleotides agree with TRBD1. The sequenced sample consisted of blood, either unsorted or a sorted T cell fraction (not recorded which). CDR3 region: CASSSPVGTGGFYEQYF. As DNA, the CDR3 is TGTGCCAGCAGCTCCCCAGTGGGGACAGGGGGTTTCTACGAGCAGTACTTC.